This T cell receptor beta chain originates from a study of T cells in Graves' hyperthyroidism and ophthalmopathy. This CDR3 region has 17 residues. V gave up 5 bases and J gave up 2 bases, with 16 bases separating them. In germline, CDR1 is MDHEN, CDR2 SYDVKM. Study-wide findings and caveats: Stable hyperthyroidism and ophthalmopathy were separated using 13 V-J signatures.

Graves' hyperthyroidism showing no ophthalmopathy progression within 18 months was considered stable. A patient was excluded if there was uncontrolled infection, other autoimmune disease, pregnancy or lactation. Orbital computed tomography and thyroid ultrasound, together with serum TRAb and thyroxine and clinical symptoms, were used for diagnoses. RNA transcripts were the template for amplifying TCR beta CDR3 regions. First-round RT-PCR of the TCR CDR3 relied on the HTBI primer set. Using its own MiXCR run on the multiplex PCR reads, TCRdb lists one record per CDR3 protein. The top ten clones hold about 18% of a sample with about 560,000 distinct CDR3 sequences, 16% of them seen once. Ten or more counts support this clonotype. Its matching antigen is unknown.

The rearrangement joins TRBV28 to TRBJ2-6; TRBD2 might be the D (6 bases). This receptor was taken from a young woman with Graves' hyperthyroidism. Sample: blood. In nucleotides, the CDR3 is TGTGCCAGCAGTCCACTGGTGGGGAGGCCTGGGGCCAACGTCCTGACTTTC. Translated: CASSPLVGRPGANVLTF.